This T cell receptor beta chain appears in the sequencing data of a study of patients and donors after allogeneic stem cell transplantation. TCRdb redid the calling of the RT-PCR reads with MiXCR, one entry per CDR3 protein. The sample includes approximately 410,000 distinct CDR3 sequences, about a sixth of them seen just once. Trimming cost V 4 bases and J 1 base, with 8 bases left between them. The germline gives CDR1 SGHRS, CDR2 YFSETQ. The CDR3 consists of 14 residues. Sequencing was performed on blood, either unsorted or a sorted T cell fraction (not recorded which). The clonotype was recovered from a human donor who was either an allogeneic HSCT recipient or a stem cell or donor lymphocyte infusion donor (not recorded which). It is not recorded whose cells these are; they may come from a transplant donor. The chain carries TRBV5-1 and TRBJ2-2; no firm D call. The CDR3 here is CASSETGNTGELFF. CDR3 DNA: TGCGCCAGCAGCGAGACGGGGAACACCGGGGAGCTGTTTTTT. The full variable domain, in which reference TRBV5-1 and TRBJ2-2 provide the parts outside the CDR3, is KAGVTQTPRYLIKTRGQQVTLSCSPISGHRSVSWYQQTPGQGLQFLFEYFSETQRNKGNFPGRFSGRQFSNSRSEMNVSTLELGDSALYLCASSETGNTGELFFGEGSRLTVL.